This T cell receptor beta chain came from a study of blood T cell repertoires in COVID-19. This clone was found once. Authors' data handling: Reference gene primer amplification gave estimated nucleated cell counts. Assay used: immunoSEQ multiplex PCR; TCRdb lists only in-frame clones, some missing. The V and J calls and clone size are taken from that table; D and trimming were inferred from the DNA. The sample gives tens of thousands of clones, approximately 84% of which show up once; 4.4% is in the top ten. The CDR3 is 15 amino acids. V shed 2 bases and J 3 bases; nucleotides not matched to a gene: 7. The germline V gene encodes CDR1 SGHTA and CDR2 FQGNSA.

The sample consisted of peripheral blood. The V and J genes are TRBV7-2 and TRBJ2-7, with TRBD2 matching over 7 bases. The source of this sequence is a man between 45 and 60 years old with active COVID-19. The CDR3 DNA follows: TGTGCCAGCAGCTTAAATCCGGGACTATTCTACGAGCAGTACTTC. Its protein product is CASSLNPGLFYEQYF.